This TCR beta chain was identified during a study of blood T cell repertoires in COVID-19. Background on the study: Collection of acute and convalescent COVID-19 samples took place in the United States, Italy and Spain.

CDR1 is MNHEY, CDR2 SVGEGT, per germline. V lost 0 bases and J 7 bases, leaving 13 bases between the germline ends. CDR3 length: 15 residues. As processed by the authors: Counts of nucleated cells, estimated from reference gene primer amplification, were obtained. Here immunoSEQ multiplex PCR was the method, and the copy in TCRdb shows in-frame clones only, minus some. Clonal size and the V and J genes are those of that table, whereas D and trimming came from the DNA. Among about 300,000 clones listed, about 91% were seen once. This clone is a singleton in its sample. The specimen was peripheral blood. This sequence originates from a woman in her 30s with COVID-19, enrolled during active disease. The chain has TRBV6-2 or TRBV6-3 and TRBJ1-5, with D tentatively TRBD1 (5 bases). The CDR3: CASSYSGQGGQPQHF. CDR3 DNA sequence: TGTGCCAGCAGTTACTCAGGGCAGGGTGGACAGCCCCAGCATTTT.